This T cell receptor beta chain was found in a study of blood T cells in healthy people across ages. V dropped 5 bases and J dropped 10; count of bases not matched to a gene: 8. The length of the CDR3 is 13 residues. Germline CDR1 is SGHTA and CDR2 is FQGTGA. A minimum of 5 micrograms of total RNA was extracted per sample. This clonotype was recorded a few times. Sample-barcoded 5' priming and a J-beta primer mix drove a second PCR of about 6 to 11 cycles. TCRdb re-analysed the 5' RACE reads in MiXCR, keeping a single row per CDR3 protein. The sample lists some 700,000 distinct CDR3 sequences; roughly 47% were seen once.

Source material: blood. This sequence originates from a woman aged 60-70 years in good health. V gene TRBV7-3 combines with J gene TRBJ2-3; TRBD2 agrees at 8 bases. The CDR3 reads CASSATSGSSQYF. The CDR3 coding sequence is TGTGCCAGCAGCGCCACAAGCGGGAGCTCGCAGTATTTT.